This T cell receptor (beta chain) came from a study of graft-versus-host responses after intestinal transplantation. This CDR3 spans 14 amino acids. The V end lost 4 bases, the J end lost 2 bases, and 12 bases lay between the germline ends. The V gene's germline CDR1 is SGHRS and CDR2 YFSETQ. Study-wide findings and caveats: GvH clonotypes were identified within recipient marrow, with a subset emerging first in ileum or blood.

Measured with immunoSEQ multiplex PCR; TCRdb has only the in-frame clones, and not every one. The table lists about 90,000 clones, just under 95% of them singletons, with over 0.3% in the top ten. As concerns this clone: Its matching antigen is unknown.

The V call is TRBV5-1, the J call TRBJ2-5; D possibly corresponds to TRBD1 (6 bases). Sample: unstimulated CD4+ T cells sorted from spleen or lymph node cells, taken before intestinal transplant. The receptor's source is a human donor who received an intestinal transplant. The CDR3 here is CASSQNREQETQYF. CDR3 sequence (DNA): TGCGCCAGCAGCCAAAACAGGGAACAAGAGACCCAGTACTTC.